These 2 T cell receptor beta chains were all obtained from the same sample, sequenced in a study of T cell changes during pregnancy in multiple sclerosis. Produced via immunoSEQ multiplex PCR; TCRdb's table is partial and in-frame only. The sample lists tens of thousands of clones; more than 85% were seen once. The sequences come from CD8+ T cells from peripheral blood mononuclear cells, collected in the third trimester of pregnancy. These TCRs come from a female donor with multiple sclerosis, enrolled in a pregnancy study.

The CDR3 spells CASLEGPYEQYF. CDR3 coding DNA: TGTGCCAGCCTAGAGGGCCCCTACGAGCAGTACTTC. V is TRBV2 and J is TRBJ2-7, with a possible D match to TRBD2 (5 bases). CDR3 size: 12 residues. Per germline, CDR1 SNHLY and CDR2 FYNNEI. V was clipped by 8 bases and J by 2 bases, with 10 bases between them.

The V gene is TRBV27, the J gene TRBJ2-1; TRBD2 matches at 11 bases. Losses at the gene ends were 5 bases for V and 5 bases for J; bases not matched to a gene: 5. Germline V lookup: CDR1 MNHEY, CDR2 SMNVEV (reference sequence). The CDR3 sequence is 15 residues long. The CDR3 spells CASSHGTSGNNEQFF. CDR3 sequence (DNA): TGTGCCAGCAGTCACGGGACTAGCGGAAACAATGAGCAGTTCTTC.